This T cell receptor beta chain was profiled in a study of blood T cell repertoires in COVID-19 (dated by TCRdb to the early 2020s). Study-wide context: Samples from collaborators originated in the United States, Italy and Spain and spanned both the acute and convalescent phases of COVID-19. The material from the prospective study consisted of cDNA or gDNA derived from T cells, B-cell-depleted T cells, or PBMCs. Deeply sampled blood TCRbeta repertoires from subjects exposed to, actively infected with, or recovered from COVID-19 were included in the dataset. The repertoires were released in a freely available public database intended as a resource for research on the immune response to SARS-CoV-2. Samples came from the ongoing ImmuneRACE study (first 160 participants) plus 1,254 subjects from 6 global collaborators. A de-identified subject ID, COVID-19 status, age in years and sex were almost always included in the sample metadata. Where available, HLA class I and class II types were obtained from metadata supplied by the sample provider rather than from assay-based typing. Here is what the overall study found, with its caveats: The quantity of clinical and demographic metadata differed by source and by participant and was supplied without curation.

On this clone itself: Its antigen is not yet known. Base quality data are lacking; no much larger clone is found one base away.

Participants in the prospective study were enrolled through a virtual design, were aged about 18 to 89 years, and lived in 24 United States geographic areas. In the prospective study, cohorts were assigned on the basis of participant-reported clinical history obtained from a screening survey and a study questionnaire. Each participant in the prospective study had whole blood, serum and a nasopharyngeal or oropharyngeal swab collected by mobile phlebotomists. Over an approximately 2-month period, participants in the prospective study had the option of providing additional blood draws and questionnaires. Blood samples from the prospective study were shipped frozen or at room temperature prior to DNA extraction. The CDR3 sequence holds 19 residues, the cysteine and phenylalanine included. The kept DNA is CDR3 alone, 57 bases in frame from the first base. TCRbeta CDR3 regions were amplified from genomic DNA by means of the immunoSEQ Assay, a bias-controlled multiplex PCR. Processing in the source paper ran as follows. The number of nucleated cells in each sample was estimated by amplification of reference gene primers within the assay. To quantify the absolute abundance of each unique TCRbeta CDR3 rearrangement, sequence reads were collapsed and filtered. For each sample, productive Simpson clonality was calculated as the square root of Simpson's diversity index over productive rearrangements. In its TCRdb copy, this immuneACCESS table keeps in-frame sequences only and misses some clones. Where compared with another copy, unresolved V genes explain less than half of these, and the others have no known cause. That table supplies the V and J calls and clone size; D and trimming were determined from the DNA. This sample holds about 220,000 clones; roughly 83% were observed only once. The top ten clonotypes cover about 1.3% of the sample.

The sequence derives from a woman aged 40 to 50 with acute COVID-19. The chain uses TRBV21-1 and TRBJ2-7; the table's D gene call, TRBD1, was not cross checked with the DNA. TRBV21-1 is a pseudogene. The specimen sequenced was PBMCs or T cells enriched from blood (not recorded which). Here is the DNA: TGTGCCAGCAGCAAATTAAGTAGGAACAGGCGGGACAGGAAGTACGAGCAGTACTTC. This yields the protein CASSKLSRNRRDRKYEQYF.